This TCR beta chain was identified in a study of shared clonotypes between healthy human individuals. Looking at the study overall: Three plates each covered CD4 naive and memory; CD8 naive two, CD8 memory one. General observations from the study: Clonotypes shared by all four donors outscored non-shared clonotypes in generation probability. Expectations were that clonotype sharing among donors would be affected by sequencing depth.

The CDR3 consists of 14 residues. Looked up from germline, CDR1 is SGHTA and CDR2 is FQGNSA. V shed 5 bases, J shed 4 bases, and the junction held 7 bases outside the gene matches. Negatively enriched CD4+ T cells were divided by CD45RA into naive and memory. Remarks on this clone: No antigen is known for it. This specimen includes other DNA sequences encoding the same CDR3.

Measured with immunoSEQ multiplex PCR; TCRdb has only the in-frame clones, and not every one. The table lists roughly 2.5 million clones, over 85% of them singletons. The J gene is TRBJ1-1, the V gene TRBV7-2, with 7 bases aligning to TRBD1. The sequence came from a man aged 18 to 29 in good health. The specimen was naive CD4+ T cells sorted from blood. Documented subset: CD45RA+ positively selected. The CDR3 loop reads CASSLGPGGTEAFF. CDR3 DNA sequence: TGTGCCAGCAGCCTAGGGCCAGGGGGCACTGAAGCTTTCTTT.